This T cell receptor (beta chain) was obtained from a study of shared T cell receptors in the human thymus. Germline V gene lookup returns CDR1 SGHRS and CDR2 YFSETQ. This CDR3 is 15 amino acids long. The V gene end was trimmed by 4 bases and the J gene end by 9 bases; junction bases not matched to a gene: 10. Measured with immunoSEQ multiplex PCR; TCRdb has only the in-frame clones, and not every one. This sample has 720,000 or so clones, with approximately 83% found just once. This clone was seen just once. This same sample was also part of a study on human thymus T cells.

The receptor comes from a girl in the first two years of life with a congenital heart defect. Sequencing was done on a sample of thymocytes. The J gene is TRBJ2-5, the V gene TRBV5-1; 12 bases are shared with TRBD2. The CDR3 DNA reads TGCGCCAGCAGCAGGACTAGCGGGGTCAGCGGGGCCCAGTACTTC. Its translation: CASSRTSGVSGAQYF. Using reference TRBV5-1 and TRBJ2-5 for the parts outside the CDR3, the full variable domain is KAGVTQTPRYLIKTRGQQVTLSCSPISGHRSVSWYQQTPGQGLQFLFEYFSETQRNKGNFPGRFSGRQFSNSRSEMNVSTLELGDSALYLCASSRTSGVSGAQYFGPGTRLLVL.